The rows below give T cell receptor beta chains drawn from one sample of a study of T-cell reconstitution after alpha-beta-depleted transplantation in children. TCRdb reprocessed the PCR reads via MiXCR and lists one record per CDR3 protein. Among approximately 520,000 distinct CDR3 sequences, around a third were seen once, and the ten largest hold around 2.5%. The sequencing here drew on PBMCs from the stem cell graft donor, taken from the stem cell graft. These receptor sequences come from a human donor who donated a stem cell graft to a child with aplastic anemia. The CDR3 runs from the conserved cysteine through the conserved F or W. Fields, in order: V gene, J gene, clone size, D gene, CDR3 protein, CDR3 DNA. D genes are given only for firm matches. Size is omitted from some rows. Given values are once, few, many or a class for expanded clones.

>TRBV12-3/TRBV12-4|TRBJ1-1|few|NA
CASSLGRRDEAFF
TGTGCCAGCAGTTTAGGCCGGCGCGATGAAGCTTTCTTT
>TRBV5-1|TRBJ2-7|few|NA
CASSLGEVGMKQYF
TGCGCCAGCAGCTTGGGCGAGGTGGGGATGAAGCAGTACTTC
>TRBV28|TRBJ1-1|few|NA
CASSPTGLVTEAFF
TGTGCCAGCAGTCCTACAGGGCTGGTCACTGAAGCTTTCTTT
>TRBV5-1|TRBJ1-2|few|NA
CASSLEEINGYTF
TGCGCCAGCAGCTTGGAGGAGATAAATGGCTACACCTTC
>TRBV25-1|TRBJ2-2|NA|TRBD2
CASSEWTSGRANTGELFF
TGTGCCAGCAGTGAATGGACTAGCGGACGTGCGAACACCGGGGAGCTGTTTTTT
>TRBV12-3/TRBV12-4|TRBJ2-3|NA|NA
CASSLGGMSADTQYF
TGTGCCAGCAGTTTAGGCGGTATGTCGGCAGATACGCAGTATTTT
>TRBV20-1|TRBJ1-1|few|NA
CSAPPNTEAFF
TGCAGTGCTCCCCCGAACACTGAAGCTTTCTTT
>TRBV7-3|TRBJ2-1|NA|TRBD1
CASSLRRTGRDEQFF
TGTGCCAGCAGCTTAAGAAGGACAGGGCGTGATGAGCAGTTCTTC
>TRBV5-1|TRBJ1-3|few|NA
CASSSDGISGNTIYF
TGCGCCAGCAGCTCAGACGGTATCTCTGGAAACACCATATATTTT
>TRBV28|TRBJ2-2|NA|NA
CASIPLLGEWTGELFF
TGTGCCAGCATCCCCCTATTGGGGGAGTGGACCGGGGAGCTGTTTTTT
>TRBV12-3/TRBV12-4|TRBJ2-5|NA|NA
CASSRGPGEETQYF
TGTGCCAGCAGCCGAGGGCCAGGTGAAGAGACCCAGTACTTC
>TRBV7-2|TRBJ2-1|few|TRBD2
CASSLSTSGPVYNEQFF
TGTGCCAGCAGCTTATCAACTAGCGGGCCAGTTTACAATGAGCAGTTCTTC
>TRBV6-2/TRBV6-3|TRBJ2-1|NA|NA
CAGNEQFF
TGTGCCGGCAATGAGCAGTTCTTC
>TRBV27|TRBJ2-1|NA|TRBD2
CASTRASGSREQFF
TGTGCCAGCACCCGGGCTAGCGGGTCCAGGGAGCAGTTCTTC
>TRBV20-1|TRBJ1-3|NA|TRBD1
CSALGQGANTIYF
TGCAGTGCGCTTGGACAGGGGGCAAACACCATATATTTT
>TRBV12-3/TRBV12-4|TRBJ1-2|few|NA
CASSPRDTRGYTF
TGTGCCAGCAGTCCCCGGGACACCCGGGGCTACACCTTC
>TRBV18|TRBJ2-2|NA|TRBD2
CASSPSSGIRTGELFF
TGTGCCAGCTCACCAAGTAGCGGGATACGAACCGGGGAGCTGTTTTTT
>TRBV10-2|TRBJ1-1|NA|NA
CASNQRTANTEAFF
TGCGCCAGCAACCAAAGGACAGCCAACACTGAAGCTTTCTTT
>TRBV7-2|TRBJ2-5|many|TRBD2
CASSLPSGMHETQYF
TGTGCCAGCAGCTTACCTAGCGGGATGCACGAGACCCAGTACTTC
>TRBV30|TRBJ1-1|NA|NA
CAWAYDGRVGAFF
TGTGCCTGGGCTTACGACGGTCGAGTGGGGGCTTTCTTT
>TRBV12-3/TRBV12-4|TRBJ2-5|few|NA
CASSLVIQETQYF
TGTGCCAGCAGTTTGGTCATCCAAGAGACCCAGTACTTC
>TRBV20-1|TRBJ1-2|NA|NA
CSASTRYGYTF
TGCAGTGCTAGCACCAGATATGGCTACACCTTC
>TRBV6-2/TRBV6-3|TRBJ2-3|NA|TRBD2
CASSYRRERGDTQYF
TGTGCCAGCAGTTACCGGCGGGAGAGGGGAGATACGCAGTATTTT
>TRBV7-9|TRBJ1-5|few|TRBD1
CASSSLGQGIQPQHF
TGTGCCAGCAGCAGCTTGGGACAGGGTATTCAGCCCCAGCATTTT
>TRBV7-8|TRBJ1-2|NA|NA
CASSSYYGYTF
TGTGCCAGCAGCTCCTACTATGGCTACACCTTC
>TRBV29-1|TRBJ1-4|few|NA
CSVARALNEKLFF
TGCAGCGTTGCCCGGGCCTTGAATGAAAAACTGTTTTTT
>TRBV12-5|TRBJ1-6|NA|NA
CASGPSSRAQGNSPLHF
TGTGCTAGTGGTCCTAGTAGCCGGGCCCAAGGAAATTCACCCCTCCACTTT
>TRBV19|TRBJ1-5|NA|NA
CASSMNDGQPQHF
TGTGCCAGTAGTATGAACGACGGTCAGCCCCAGCATTTT
>TRBV6-2/TRBV6-3|TRBJ2-3|NA|NA
CASSGLFRTDTQYF
TGTGCCAGCAGCGGACTTTTCCGCACAGATACGCAGTATTTT
>TRBV6-2/TRBV6-3|TRBJ1-3|NA|NA
CASIRSGRSGTIYF
TGTGCCAGCATCAGATCGGGACGCTCGGGCACCATATATTTT
>TRBV10-3|TRBJ2-6|few|NA
CAISSDIGSGANVLTF
TGTGCCATCAGCTCGGACATCGGCTCTGGGGCCAACGTCCTGACTTTC
>TRBV5-8|TRBJ1-1|NA|NA
CASSFISEAFF
TGTGCCAGCAGCTTTATTTCTGAAGCTTTCTTT
>TRBV27|TRBJ1-1|NA|NA
CASSLYLGQNTEAFF
TGTGCCAGCAGTTTATATCTGGGACAGAACACTGAAGCTTTCTTT
>TRBV15|TRBJ2-1|NA|NA
CATSRLKTPSVGEQFF
TGTGCCACCAGCAGGCTCAAAACCCCCAGCGTAGGTGAGCAGTTCTTC
>TRBV19|TRBJ2-1|NA|NA
CASSAGTASAEQFF
TGTGCCAGTAGTGCGGGGACCGCGTCCGCTGAGCAGTTCTTC
>TRBV5-5|TRBJ2-5|NA|NA
CASSLIQDQETQYF
TGTGCCAGCAGCTTGATCCAGGACCAAGAGACCCAGTACTTC